This T cell receptor beta chain was documented in a study of technical replicates of blood from a handful of donors. The table came from immunoSEQ multiplex PCR; TCRdb's copy has only in-frame clones and leaves some out. Of almost 90,000 clones listed, 85% to 95% are singletons. This clone was seen a single time. The CDR3 consists of 14 residues. Germline CDR1 is MNHEY and CDR2 is SVGAGI. The junction had 5 bases not matched to a gene; V was cut back by 1 base and J by 6 bases. The sequence came from a human donor in good health. Sequencing used T cells isolated from PBMCs. The chain uses TRBV6-5 and TRBJ1-2; 7 bases fit TRBD1. In DNA form, the CDR3 reads TGTGCCAGCAGTTACTTTACAACAGGGGATGGCTACACCTTC. Protein sequence: CASSYFTTGDGYTF.